This passage covers 30 T cell receptor beta chains from one sample sequenced in a study of T-cell memory formation after mild COVID-19. TCRdb reprocessed the 5' RACE reads with MiXCR, giving one entry per CDR3 protein. The sample records 300,000 or so distinct CDR3 sequences, around 16% being singletons. The specimen was PBMCs or a T cell subset sorted from them (not recorded which). Receptors were obtained from a young man who had mild COVID-19 (a few samples of this study predate the infection). Cell type and time point are not known.

The chain links TRBV12-3 or TRBV12-4 to TRBJ2-4; D may be TRBD2 (7 bases). Trimming removed 3 bases at V and 16 bases at J, with 13 bases between. The CDR3 is 11 residues long. The CDR3 is CASSLAGAPYF. CDR3 DNA sequence: TGTGCCAGCAGTTTGGCGGGGGCCCCTTACTTC.

This clonotype was counted a few times. The V and J genes are TRBV7-2 and TRBJ2-1; 8 nucleotides match TRBD2. Germline CDR1 is SGHTA and CDR2 is FQGNSA. The CDR3 sequence is 15 residues long. V lost 5 bases, J lost 2 bases, and 5 bases stayed unmatched. The CDR3 nucleotides are TGTGCCAGCAGCCCCGGGACTAGTCCCTACAATGAGCAGTTCTTC. Residues: CASSPGTSPYNEQFF.

The chain joins TRBV12-3 or TRBV12-4 to TRBJ2-7, with a tentative D call TRBD2 (5 bases). The CDR3 runs 13 residues. Trimming pared 3 bases from V and 3 bases from J, leaving 9 bases between. As DNA, the CDR3 is TGTGCCAGCAGTTTGTGGAGGAGCTACGAGCAGTACTTC. Translating gives CASSLWRSYEQYF.

The chain is built from TRBV2 and TRBJ2-7; 8 bases agree with TRBD1. Germline V lookup: CDR1 SNHLY, CDR2 FYNNEI. CDR3 length equals 12 residues. The V segment lost 5 bases and the J segment 6 bases; nucleotides outside the gene matches: 3. The CDR3 nucleotides are TGTGCCAGCAGTCTACAGGGGGGCGAGCAGTACGTC. Translated, it gives CASSLQGGEQYV.

The rearrangement uses TRBV6-5 and TRBJ2-1; D is possibly TRBD2 (7 bases). Trimming cost V 2 bases and J 3 bases, with 14 bases left between them. This CDR3 comprises 16 residues. From germline, CDR1 is MNHEY and CDR2 SVGAGI. CDR3 residues: CASSYGGAEIYNEQFF. CDR3 nucleotide sequence: TGTGCCAGCAGTTACGGGGGGGCGGAAATCTACAATGAGCAGTTCTTC.

In its sample, this clonotype was seen a few times. The genes are TRBV6-2 or TRBV6-3 and TRBJ2-2; 8 nucleotides agree with TRBD2. With V trimmed by 0 bases and J by 3 bases, 6 bases remained unmatched. The germline V gene encodes CDR1 MNHEY and CDR2 SVGEGT. The CDR3 has 17 amino acids. The CDR3 nucleotides are TGTGCCAGCAGTTACTCGACAACTAGCGGAGACACCGGGGAGCTGTTTTTT. It codes for CASSYSTTSGDTGELFF.

This clonotype was detected many times. The V gene is TRBV4-1, the J gene TRBJ1-4, with 10 positions matching TRBD1. V shed 0 bases, J shed 8 bases, and the junction held 6 bases outside the gene matches. CDR3 size: 16 residues. Germline V gene sequence: CDR1 MGHRA, CDR2 YSYEKL. The CDR3 here is CASSQDPGTGAEKLFF. The DNA of the CDR3 is TGCGCCAGCAGCCAAGATCCCGGGACAGGGGCGGAAAAACTGTTTTTT.

This clonotype was counted only a few times. The chain has TRBV23-1 and TRBJ2-4; no reliable D call. TRBV23-1 is an ORF, with its function uncertain. V was cut by 1 base and J by 1 base, with 11 bases left in between. The CDR3 is 16 amino acids. CDR3 DNA: TGCGCCAGCAGTCAATTTGAGAAGGAGGCCAAAAACATTCAGTACTTC. The encoded protein is CASSQFEKEAKNIQYF.

This chain uses TRBV4-3 with TRBJ1-1; no clear D. V lost 0 bases and J lost 2, with 7 bases in between. The CDR3 has 14 amino acids. Germline CDR1 reads LGHNA; CDR2 reads YSLEER. The chain's CDR3 is CASSQESFNTEAFF. The CDR3 nucleotides are TGCGCCAGCAGCCAAGAGTCCTTCAACACTGAAGCTTTCTTT.

This clonotype appeared a few times. The rearrangement links TRBV2 to TRBJ1-1; D gene ambiguous. The germline gives CDR1 SNHLY, CDR2 FYNNEI. Deletions cut 3 bases from V and 1 base from J, with 12 bases between. CDR3 length: 15 amino acids. As DNA, the CDR3 is TGTGCCAGCAGTGATGGGTGGTGGCCGAACACTGAAGCTTTCTTT. This gives the protein CASSDGWWPNTEAFF.

Only a few counts were recorded for this clonotype. The chain joins TRBV20-1 to TRBJ2-1; 11 positions agree with TRBD2. Germline loops: CDR1 DFQATT, CDR2 SNEGSKA (reference sequence). The CDR3 extends over 17 amino acids. CDR3 in amino acids: CSSNGASGGNSYNEQFF. The CDR3 region has the DNA TGCAGCTCCAACGGGGCTAGCGGGGGGAACTCCTACAATGAGCAGTTCTTC.

This clonotype was found a few times. The chain is built from TRBV12-3 or TRBV12-4 and TRBJ1-5; D ambiguous. CDR3 length: 16 amino acids. V lost 0 bases and J lost 0, with 9 bases in between. This chain's CDR3 is CASSLAPINSNQPQHF. CDR3 in DNA: TGTGCCAGCAGTTTAGCGCCCATTAATAGCAATCAGCCCCAGCATTTT.

This clonotype has just a few counts. This chain links TRBV5-1 with TRBJ1-2; 7 positions match TRBD1. The CDR3 is made up of 15 amino acids. Germline assignment: CDR1 SGHRS and CDR2 YFSETQ. V gave up 4 bases and J gave up 7 bases; unmatched junction bases: 13. The CDR3 loop is CASSPQTGYSRGYTF. CDR3 sequence (DNA): TGCGCCAGCAGCCCCCAGACAGGGTATTCCCGTGGCTACACCTTC.

The chain combines TRBV30 with TRBJ2-7, with a possible D match to TRBD1 (6 bases). Germline CDR1 is GTSNPN and CDR2 is SVGIG (reference sequence). Trimming took 7 bases from V and 5 from J, leaving 15 bases between them. The CDR3 sequence is 12 residues long. The CDR3 sequence: CALAQGQHEQYF. CDR3 nucleotides: TGTGCCTTGGCGCAGGGACAACACGAGCAGTACTTC.

The V and J genes are TRBV4-2 and TRBJ2-1; 11 bases are a match to TRBD1. The CDR3 is 15 amino acids. Germline V lookup: CDR1 LGHNA, CDR2 YNFKEQ. V trimming: 3 bases; J trimming: 5 bases; junction bases outside the gene matches: 3. CDR3 loop: CASSQRTGGHNEQFF. As DNA, the CDR3 is TGTGCCAGCAGCCAGAGGACAGGGGGCCACAATGAGCAGTTCTTC.

CDR3 protein: CAWSVGDYGYTF. The CDR3 DNA is TGTGCCTGGAGTGTAGGGGACTATGGCTACACCTTC. This sequence joins TRBV30 and TRBJ1-2; D may be TRBD1 (5 bases). Trimming removed 0 bases at V and 3 bases at J, with 5 bases between. Germline-derived CDR1 and CDR2 are GTSNPN and SVGIG (reference sequence). The CDR3 consists of 12 residues. The full variable domain, in which reference TRBV30 and TRBJ1-2 provide the parts outside the CDR3, is SQTIHQWPATLVQPVGSPLSLECTVEGTSNPNLYWYRQAAGRGLQLLFYSVGIGQISSEVPQNLSASRPQDRQFILSSKKLLLSDSGFYLCAWSVGDYGYTFGSGTRLTVV.

This chain's CDR3 is CASSSTTQGAQYF. CDR3 nucleotides: TGTGCCAGCAGTTCCACTACTCAGGGGGCCCAGTACTTC. The chain couples TRBV28 to TRBJ2-5; TRBD1 agrees at 7 bases. V was clipped by 4 bases and J by 9 bases; unmatched bases: 8. Germline V gene sequence: CDR1 MDHEN, CDR2 SYDVKM. This CDR3 contains 13 residues.

This clonotype was observed a handful of times. This chain uses TRBV20-1 with TRBJ1-6, with D possibly TRBD1 on 6 matching bases. Germline V gene lookup returns CDR1 DFQATT and CDR2 SNEGSKA (reference sequence). V was pared by 6 bases and J by 7 bases, with 13 bases between. There are 13 residues in the CDR3. The CDR3: CSAKQGSNSPLHF. The CDR3 DNA reads TGCAGTGCGAAACAGGGAAGCAATTCACCCCTCCACTTT.

This clonotype was picked up a small number of times. V and J are TRBV27 and TRBJ2-2; TRBD2 is a possible D gene (6 bases). Germline CDR1 is MNHEY and CDR2 is SMNVEV (reference sequence). There are 13 residues in the CDR3. V was pared by 3 bases and J by 6 bases, with 8 bases between. CDR3 in amino acids: CASSFRLAGELFF. The CDR3 bases are TGTGCCAGCAGTTTCAGACTAGCCGGGGAGCTGTTTTTT.

A few counts support this clonotype. The chain employs TRBV7-9 and TRBJ1-6; TRBD1 is a possible D gene (5 bases). This CDR3 contains 14 residues. V lost 5 bases and J 14 bases, leaving 19 bases between the germline ends. The germline V gene encodes CDR1 SEHNR and CDR2 FQNEAQ (reference sequence). This CDR3 is CASSPPGTEEALHF. The CDR3, as DNA: TGTGCCAGCAGCCCCCCCGGGACCGAGGAGGCCCTCCACTTT.

The chain carries TRBV12-3 or TRBV12-4 and TRBJ1-2, with D hard to call. Trimming removed 6 bases from V and 1 base from J, with 15 bases in between. The CDR3 loop spans 15 amino acids. The CDR3 reads CASSVARIHNYGYTF. The CDR3 region has the DNA TGTGCCAGCAGCGTGGCCAGGATCCATAACTATGGCTACACCTTC.

There are many counts of this clonotype. This chain links TRBV28 with TRBJ2-5, with D possibly TRBD2 on 5 matching bases. The CDR3 has 14 residues. Germline V gene lookup returns CDR1 MDHEN and CDR2 SYDVKM. Trimming took off 6 bases at V and 2 bases at J, with 13 bases between the two ends. The CDR3 reads CASRPGMEQETQYF. In DNA, the CDR3 is TGTGCCAGCAGGCCGGGAATGGAACAAGAGACCCAGTACTTC.

The CDR3 DNA sequence: TGTGCCAGCAGCCCGAATCCGCGGGGGTACTCCTACAATGAGCAGTTCTTC. It encodes CASSPNPRGYSYNEQFF. V gene TRBV7-2 combines with J gene TRBJ2-1; TRBD2 agrees at 7 bases. Germline loops: CDR1 SGHTA, CDR2 FQGNSA. The trim removed 5 bases at V and 0 bases at J, leaving 10 bases unmatched. The CDR3 extends over 17 amino acids. The whole variable domain, filled in from reference TRBV7-2 and TRBJ2-1, reads GAGVSQSPSNKVTEKGKDVELRCDPISGHTALYWYRQSLGQGLEFLIYFQGNSAPDKSGLPSDRFSAERTGGSVSTLTIQRTQQEDSAVYLCASSPNPRGYSYNEQFFGPGTRLTVL.

This clonotype came up a few times. The V and J genes are TRBV20-1 and TRBJ1-5; D not resolved. Between the trimmed V and J ends, which lost 4 bases and 3 bases, there was a span of 10 bases. This CDR3 is built from 13 residues. The germline gives CDR1 DFQATT, CDR2 SNEGSKA (reference sequence). CDR3 DNA: TGCAGTGCTAACCGGGAGCACAATCAGCCCCAGCATTTT. Its translation is CSANREHNQPQHF.

The genes are TRBV28 and TRBJ1-2; 7 nucleotides match TRBD1. The CDR3 spans 14 residues. Trimming cost V 7 bases and J 5 bases; bases outside gene matches: 10. From germline, CDR1 is MDHEN and CDR2 SYDVKM. The CDR3 sequence: CASTSPGQLYGYTF. In DNA form, the CDR3 reads TGTGCCAGCACTTCGCCGGGACAGCTTTATGGCTACACCTTC.

There are a few counts of this clonotype. The rearrangement joins TRBV18 to TRBJ2-7; 8 positions match TRBD1. The V gene end was trimmed by 3 bases and the J gene end by 7 bases; junction bases not matched to a gene: 11. Germline lookup yields CDR1 KGHSH and CDR2 LQKENI. The CDR3 consists of 15 residues. Here the CDR3 reads CASSPAPGQAAEQYF. The CDR3 DNA reads as TGTGCCAGCTCACCCGCTCCGGGACAGGCCGCAGAGCAGTACTTC. Looking up the rest from reference TRBV18 and TRBJ2-7 gives the full variable domain: NAGVMQNPRHLVRRRGQEARLRCSPMKGHSHVYWYRQLPEEGLKFMVYLQKENIIDESGMPKERFSAEFPKEGPSILRIQQVVRGDSAAYFCASSPAPGQAAEQYFGPGTRLTVT.

The chain has TRBV5-1 and TRBJ2-2; D possibly corresponds to TRBD1 (6 bases). The V end lost 1 base, the J end lost 6 bases, and 10 bases lay between the germline ends. This CDR3 has 14 amino acids. Per germline, CDR1 SGHRS and CDR2 YFSETQ. CDR3: CASSLRGLAGELFF. The CDR3 nucleotides read TGCGCCAGCAGCTTGAGGGGGTTGGCCGGGGAGCTGTTTTTT.

The chain is built from TRBV7-2 and TRBJ1-3, with D perhaps TRBD1 (5 bases). Germline V gene data show CDR1 as SGHTA and CDR2 as FQGNSA. The V and J ends lost 0 bases and 4 bases respectively, with 10 bases between them. The CDR3 extends over 15 amino acids. CDR3 in DNA: TGTGCCAGCAGCTTAGCGGGGCAGGCGGGAAACACCATATATTTT. It encodes CASSLAGQAGNTIYF.

This clonotype was observed a few times. V and J are TRBV16 and TRBJ1-5; a weak D match, TRBD1 (6 bases). This CDR3 has 16 residues. The V and J ends lost 0 bases and 2 bases respectively, with 11 bases between them. CDR1 is KGHSY and CDR2 is FQNENV in the germline V gene. The CDR3 loop reads CASSQSPGGGNQPQHF. CDR3 bases: TGTGCCAGCAGCCAATCGCCCGGGGGCGGCAATCAGCCCCAGCATTTT.

This clonotype has more than one count but fewer than ten. This chain connects TRBV4-1 to TRBJ2-7, with a possible D match to TRBD2 (5 bases). V was shortened by 2 bases and J by 6 bases, with 14 bases between the two germline ends. Germline V lookup: CDR1 MGHRA, CDR2 YSYEKL. The CDR3 has 14 residues. The DNA for the CDR3 is TGCGCCAGCAGCCAACCGAACCGGGAAGCCGAGCAGTACGTC. Its translation: CASSQPNREAEQYV.